These 18 T cell receptor beta chains were all obtained from the same sample, sequenced in a study of OX40 agonist ivuxolimab in advanced cancers. TCRdb's copy holds only in-frame clones and misses some; the assay was immunoSEQ multiplex PCR. In the table there are more than 60,000 clones, 90% of which are singletons. The sequencing used CD4+ or CD8+ T cells sorted from blood, collected in a trial of the OX40 agonist ivuxolimab. The receptors originated from an adult with an advanced solid tumor such as melanoma, head and neck, liver or kidney cancer.

V and J are TRBV5-1 and TRBJ2-7, with 7 bases aligning to TRBD2. Trimming cost V 4 bases and J 7 bases; bases outside gene matches: 14. Germline V lookup: CDR1 SGHRS, CDR2 YFSETQ. The CDR3 length is 15 residues. The CDR3 loop reads CASSASGNLGREQYF. CDR3 bases: TGCGCCAGCAGCGCAAGCGGGAATCTGGGGAGGGAGCAGTACTTC.

CDR3 sequence: CASSLGTSGGPSTDTQYF. The CDR3, as DNA: TGCGCCAGCAGCTTGGGTACTAGCGGGGGGCCTAGCACAGATACGCAGTATTTT. The chain couples TRBV5-1 to TRBJ2-3; 12 positions match TRBD2. V was clipped by 0 bases and J by 0 bases; unmatched bases: 5. There are 18 residues in the CDR3. The germline gives CDR1 SGHRS, CDR2 YFSETQ.

The chain links TRBV5-1 to TRBJ1-2, with D possibly being TRBD1 (5 bases). The CDR3 runs 13 residues. Trimming removed 5 bases from V and 3 bases from J, with 11 bases in between. CDR1 and CDR2 from the germline V gene are SGHRS and YFSETQ. The CDR3 DNA reads TGCGCCAGCAGTTCACAGGATTACTATGGCTACACCTTC. It is translated as CASSSQDYYGYTF.

This clone was counted between two and nine times. V gene TRBV11-1 combines with J gene TRBJ2-5; D may correspond to TRBD1 or TRBD2 (5 bases each). V dropped 2 bases and J dropped 7 bases, with 14 bases sitting between them. CDR1 SGHAT and CDR2 FQDESV come from the germline V gene (reference sequence). The length of the CDR3 is 14 residues. In DNA, the CDR3 is TGTGCCAGCAGCTTAAAGCAGGGAGTTGGGACCCAGTACTTC. This encodes CASSLKQGVGTQYF.

V gene TRBV28 combines with J gene TRBJ1-6, with TRBD1 identical over 7 bases. Per germline, CDR1 MDHEN and CDR2 SYDVKM. The CDR3 extends over 16 amino acids. The junction had 10 bases not matched to a gene; V was cut back by 6 bases and J by 5 bases. The CDR3 loop reads CASRLYGTVNNSPLHF. The CDR3 DNA reads as TGTGCCAGCAGACTCTATGGGACAGTCAATAATTCACCCCTCCACTTT.

The chain couples TRBV7-2 to TRBJ2-5; TRBD2 might be the D (6 bases). The J call may be mistaken, given a closer DNA end match to TRBJ2-7. The CDR3 spans 13 residues. Looked up from germline, CDR1 is SGHTA and CDR2 is FQGNSA. This CDR3 reads CASSLGRGYEQYF. As DNA, the CDR3 is TGTGCCAGCAGCCTGGGGCGGGGCTACGAGCAGTACTTC.

This chain links TRBV9 with TRBJ1-5, with a weak D call TRBD1 (6 bases). Germline loops: CDR1 SGDLS, CDR2 YYNGEE. Trimming removed 2 bases from V and 3 bases from J, with 15 bases in between. The CDR3 runs to 16 residues. In DNA, the CDR3 is TGTGCCAGCAGCGTGGAGGGGGTAGGGCTCAATCAGCCCCAGCATTTT. Translated, it gives CASSVEGVGLNQPQHF.

The count of this clone is one. The rearrangement uses TRBV9 and TRBJ2-3; perhaps TRBD1 as D (6 bases). This CDR3 has 14 amino acids. V was cut by 1 base and J by 3 bases, with 9 bases left in between. Per the germline V gene, CDR1 is SGDLS and CDR2 is YYNGEE. The CDR3 protein is CASSVQGQTDTQYF. The CDR3 nucleotides read TGTGCCAGCAGCGTACAGGGACAAACAGATACGCAGTATTTT. Full variable domain (rest looked up from reference TRBV9 and TRBJ2-3): DSGVTQTPKHLITATGQRVTLRCSPRSGDLSVYWYQQSLDQGLQFLIQYYNGEERAKGNILERFSAQQFPDLHSELNLSSLELGDSALYFCASSVQGQTDTQYFGPGTRLTVL.

The chain joins TRBV5-1 to TRBJ2-5; TRBD2 is a possible D gene (7 bases). Germline V gene sequence: CDR1 SGHRS, CDR2 YFSETQ. Trimming removed 5 bases from V and 4 bases from J, with 15 bases in between. The CDR3 contains 14 residues. This CDR3 reads CASRAGAPRETQYF. In DNA, the CDR3 is TGCGCCAGCAGGGCGGGGGCCCCAAGAGAGACCCAGTACTTC.

The CDR3 region has the DNA TGTGCCAGCAGCTTGGCCAAAGGTACGCAGTATTTT. Translation gives CASSLAKGTQYF. The chain joins TRBV5-6 to TRBJ2-3; the D is unclear. CDR3 length: 12 amino acids. Trimming cost V 0 bases and J 8 bases, with 7 bases left between them. The germline gives CDR1 SGHDT, CDR2 YYEEEE.

This clone came up once. This chain joins TRBV7-6 and TRBJ2-5; 9 bases line up with TRBD2. The ends lost 0 bases at V and 5 bases at J; junction bases unmatched: 10. This CDR3 is 17 amino acids long. Germline V gene sequence: CDR1 SGHVS, CDR2 FNYEAQ. The chain's CDR3 is CASSLAPAGGPTETQYF. The CDR3 coding sequence is TGTGCCAGCAGCTTAGCTCCGGCGGGGGGGCCTACGGAGACCCAGTACTTC.

The chain has TRBV5-1 and TRBJ2-3; 8 nucleotides match TRBD2. The CDR3 is 16 amino acids. Germline CDR1 reads SGHRS; CDR2 reads YFSETQ. The V gene end was trimmed by 3 bases and the J gene end by 1 base; junction bases not matched to a gene: 7. CDR3 loop: CASSSLARGGTDTQYF. CDR3 nucleotide sequence: TGCGCCAGCAGCTCCCTCGCGCGGGGGGGCACAGATACGCAGTATTTT.

The V call is TRBV27, the J call TRBJ2-3, with D perhaps matching TRBD1 (6 bases). The germline V gene has CDR1 MNHEY and CDR2 SMNVEV (reference sequence). V lost 11 bases and J 0 bases, leaving 12 bases between the germline ends. The CDR3 sequence is 13 residues long. The CDR3 DNA reads TGTGCCGCTGGGGGCGGGAGCACAGATACGCAGTATTTT. It translates to CAAGGGSTDTQYF.

The gene calls are TRBV6-6 and TRBJ2-5; D is perhaps TRBD2 (5 bases). The CDR3 has 13 residues. Per germline, CDR1 MNHNY and CDR2 SVGAGI (reference sequence). Between the trimmed V and J ends, which lost 5 bases and 2 bases, there was a span of 9 bases. As DNA, the CDR3 is TGTGCCAGCAGTACGGGGATACAAGAGACCCAGTACTTC. It translates to CASSTGIQETQYF.

V usage is TRBV28 and J usage is TRBJ2-7, with 10 bases matching TRBD1. V shed 10 bases and J 5 bases; nucleotides not matched to a gene: 17. The germline V gene encodes CDR1 MDHEN and CDR2 SYDVKM. The CDR3 spans 16 residues. The CDR3 DNA follows: TGTGCCACCCACCTATTGGGGGGACAGGGGTACGACGAGCAGTACTTC. Translated, it gives CATHLLGGQGYDEQYF.

The chain is built from TRBV5-4 and TRBJ2-7; 9 bases are a match to TRBD1. Germline lookup yields CDR1 SGHNT and CDR2 YYREEE (reference sequence). J gave up 0 bases and V 0 bases, and 7 bases lay outside the gene matches. The CDR3 length is 17 residues. The CDR3 nucleotides are TGTGCCAGCAGCTTGGCGGGAAAGACAGGGGGCTCCTACGAGCAGTACTTC. It specifies CASSLAGKTGGSYEQYF.

The rearrangement uses TRBV5-8 and TRBJ2-3; TRBD1 might be the D (6 bases). The CDR3 is made up of 16 amino acids. Trimming stripped 4 bases from V and 1 base from J, with 16 bases between. Germline-derived CDR1 and CDR2 are SGHTS and YDEGEE. CDR3 sequence: CASSGWTASGTDTQYF. DNA for the CDR3: TGTGCCAGCAGCGGATGGACAGCTTCGGGCACAGATACGCAGTATTTT.

The chain carries TRBV28 and TRBJ2-5; a weak D match, TRBD1 (5 bases). V was pared by 6 bases and J by 2 bases, with 19 bases between. Germline CDR1 reads MDHEN; CDR2 reads SYDVKM. The CDR3 covers 16 residues. CDR3 amino acids: CASRLPLTVHQETQYF. CDR3 in DNA: TGTGCCAGCAGGCTTCCCTTGACAGTACATCAAGAGACCCAGTACTTC.